One sample yielded the 2 T cell receptor beta chains listed below, sequenced in a study of radiation and T cells in renal cell carcinoma (TCRdb year 2020). The sample's time point label, in plain terms: baseline pretreatment blood. The treatment or condition label of this sample denotes: 15 Gy SBRT to primary tumor, nephrectomy 4 weeks later. Receptor libraries were prepared by the immunoSEQ multiplex PCR assay. TCRdb's version of the immuneACCESS table is confined to in-frame rearrangements and falls short of the full clone set. An unresolved V gene accounts for under half of the shortfall where checked; the remainder is of unknown origin. In this sample the table shows 95,000 or so clones, approximately 86% of which occur a single time. The ten top clones hold approximately 8% of the sample. Sequenced here: blood, sampled from a patient whose treatment included radiotherapy and nephrectomy. The source of these receptors is a man aged 50 to 60 with renal cell carcinoma.

CDR3 in DNA: TGCGCCAGCAGCTTGTCTGGGACAGGGTTGACAGATACGCAGTATTTT. Its translation is CASSLSGTGLTDTQYF. The chain couples TRBV5-1 to TRBJ2-3; 9 bases agree with TRBD1. J lost 3 bases, V lost 1 base, and 6 bases had no gene match. CDR1 is SGHRS, CDR2 YFSETQ, per germline. The CDR3 extends over 16 amino acids. The variable domain in full, with the rest retrieved from reference TRBV5-1 and TRBJ2-3, is KAGVTQTPRYLIKTRGQQVTLSCSPISGHRSVSWYQQTPGQGLQFLFEYFSETQRNKGNFPGRFSGRQFSNSRSEMNVSTLELGDSALYLCASSLSGTGLTDTQYFGPGTRLTVL.

The J gene is TRBJ1-4, the V gene TRBV7-2; the match to TRBD1 covers 8 bases. The V segment lost 5 bases and the J segment 5 bases; nucleotides outside the gene matches: 7. The CDR3 is 15 amino acids. Germline CDR1 is SGHTA and CDR2 is FQGNSA. CDR3 in DNA: TGTGCCAGCAGCCGAGACAGGGGCGAAAATGAAAAACTGTTTTTT. It is translated as CASSRDRGENEKLFF.